This is a list of T cell receptor beta chains from one sample in a study of shared clonotypes between healthy human individuals. The method was immunoSEQ multiplex PCR; TCRdb's version includes in-frame clones alone and lacks a portion of them. This sample yields approximately 2.1 million clones, of which roughly 93% are seen a single time; around 0.4% belongs to the top ten. Sequenced sample: naive CD4+ T cells from PBMCs. The receptors were sampled from a man between 18 and 29 years old in good health. Some clones in this sample may be carry-over from other donors' samples. Both conserved end residues are part of each CDR3. The D gene is left open where the match is weak. Some rows mark clone size as missing; the rest say once, few, many or name a class of expanded clone.

-,TRBV25-1,TRBJ1-2,-,CASSPRGGNYGYTF,TGTGCCAGCAGCCCCCGGGGCGGAAACTATGGCTACACCTTC
TRBD2,TRBV11-2,TRBJ2-3,-,CASSQRTSALDTQYF,TGTGCCAGCAGCCAGAGGACTAGCGCTCTCGATACGCAGTATTTT
-,TRBV10-3,TRBJ1-1,-,CAISPRDGPNTEAFF,TGTGCCATCAGTCCACGGGACGGACCGAACACTGAAGCTTTCTTT
-,TRBV19,TRBJ1-1,-,CASSIRGNTEAFF,TGTGCCAGTAGTATCCGCGGGAACACTGAAGCTTTCTTT
TRBD1,TRBV2,TRBJ1-4,-,CASSGRTGRGEKLFF,TGTGCCAGCAGTGGGAGGACAGGGAGGGGAGAAAAACTGTTTTTT
TRBD1,TRBV27,TRBJ1-1,few,CASSLGGTGTNTFF,TGTGCCAGCAGTTTAGGGGGGACAGGGACGAATACTTTCTTT
-,TRBV19,TRBJ1-2,-,CASSRSHEQAVYYTF,TGTGCCAGTAGCCGCTCCCATGAACAGGCCGTTTACTACACCTTC
-,TRBV4-1,TRBJ1-1,-,CASTTQGQGRTEAFF,TGCGCCAGCACCACTCAAGGGCAGGGGAGAACTGAAGCTTTCTTT
-,TRBV5-6,TRBJ1-2,-,CASSLGWGRGYTF,TGTGCCAGCAGCTTGGGGTGGGGAAGAGGCTACACCTTC
-,TRBV21-1,TRBJ2-3,-,CAGPEADTQYF,TGTGCCGGCCCAGAGGCAGATACGCAGTATTTT
-,TRBV11-1,TRBJ2-7,-,CASSLGGGGTGEQYF,TGTGCCAGCAGCTTAGGGGGAGGGGGGACCGGCGAGCAGTACTTC
-,TRBV7-9,TRBJ2-3,-,CASSFTTSDTQYF,TGTGCCAGCAGCTTCACTACTTCAGATACGCAGTATTTT
TRBD1,TRBV7-9,TRBJ1-3,-,CASSTGQSIGNTIYF,TGTGCCAGCAGCACGGGACAGTCAATTGGAAACACCATATATTTT
TRBD1,TRBV18,TRBJ2-7,once,CASSPLGTATPYEQYF,TGTGCCAGCTCACCCCTCGGGACAGCGACCCCCTACGAGCAGTACTTC
-,TRBV27,TRBJ2-7,-,CASSRKGPYEQYF,TGTGCCAGCAGCCGGAAAGGACCCTACGAGCAGTACTTC
TRBD1,TRBV27,TRBJ2-7,-,CASSRGPYSSSYEQYF,TGTGCCAGCAGCAGGGGGCCCTATAGCAGCTCCTACGAGCAGTACTTC
-,TRBV19,TRBJ1-1,-,CASSISGGRRTEAFF,TGTGCCAGTAGTATTTCTGGGGGGCGCAGAACTGAAGCTTTCTTT
TRBD1,TRBV28,TRBJ1-2,-,CASSLIGTANYGYTF,TGTGCCAGCAGTTTGATAGGGACAGCTAACTATGGCTACACCTTC
-,TRBV7-2,TRBJ1-5,few,CASSLVPTGNQPQHF,TGTGCCAGCAGCTTAGTGCCTACGGGCAATCAGCCCCAGCATTTT
-,TRBV5-4,TRBJ1-2,once,CASSFPPIVYGYTF,TGTGCCAGCAGCTTCCCCCCCATCGTTTATGGCTACACCTTC
-,TRBV5-1,TRBJ2-5,-,CASSPPREYMAQYF,TGCGCCAGCAGCCCACCCAGGGAGTATATGGCCCAGTACTTC
-,TRBV4-3,TRBJ2-3,-,CASSQETWTDTQYF,TGCGCCAGCAGCCAAGAGACTTGGACAGATACGCAGTATTTT
-,TRBV10-3,TRBJ1-1,once,CATRRLAGASEAFF,TGTGCCACCCGAAGGCTAGCTGGCGCCTCGGAAGCTTTCTTT
TRBD1,TRBV28,TRBJ2-2,-,CASSPPRGQGTGELFF,TGTGCCAGCAGTCCACCTCGGGGACAGGGGACCGGGGAGCTGTTTTTT
-,TRBV7-2,TRBJ1-1,-,CASSLGKGLTTEAFF,TGTGCCAGCAGCTTAGGGAAGGGTCTTACCACTGAAGCTTTCTTT
-,TRBV28,TRBJ1-2,-,CASRQGWYGYTF,TGTGCCAGCAGACAGGGATGGTATGGCTACACCTTC
TRBD1,TRBV11-3,TRBJ1-1,once,CASSPSGRGGTEAFF,TGTGCCAGCAGCCCCTCGGGCAGGGGGGGTACTGAAGCTTTCTTT
-,TRBV13,TRBJ1-5,-,CASSLAPMRPQHF,TGTGCCAGCAGCCTCGCCCCCATGAGGCCCCAGCATTTT